Following are 17 T cell receptor beta chains from one sample sequenced in a study of blood T cell repertoires in COVID-19. Repertoires were generated with immunoSEQ multiplex PCR, while TCRdb's copy carries only in-frame clones and drops some. The table lists over 450,000 clones, roughly nine tenths of them singletons. The sequenced sample was peripheral blood. The receptors shown here come from a man younger than 30 with COVID-19, enrolled during active disease.

The V and J genes are TRBV4-1 and TRBJ1-2, with TRBD1 identical over 7 bases. With V trimmed by 3 bases and J by 8 bases, 12 bases remained unmatched. Germline CDR1 is MGHRA and CDR2 is YSYEKL. The CDR3 loop spans 15 amino acids. The CDR3 bases are TGCGCCAGCAGCCAGCCTAGAGAGGGGGCAGACGGCTACACCTTC. This gives the protein CASSQPREGADGYTF.

The chain carries TRBV21-1 and TRBJ1-2; the table's D call TRBD1 went unverified against the DNA. TRBV21-1 is labeled a pseudogene. CDR3 length equals 14 residues. CDR3: CASSKGGQGDGYTF. For the CDR3, the DNA is TGTGCCAGCAGCAAAGGGGGACAGGGCGATGGCTACACCTTC.

The rearrangement links TRBV27 to TRBJ2-3; weak D call: TRBD1 (6 bases). Germline V CDR1 and CDR2: MNHEY, SMNVEV (reference sequence). The CDR3 covers 15 residues. The V and J ends lost 5 bases and 5 bases respectively, with 17 bases between them. The CDR3 here is CASSPLPGVRDTQYF. The CDR3 DNA follows: TGTGCCAGCAGTCCCCTACCAGGGGTAAGAGATACGCAGTATTTT.

For this clone: The sample carries other DNA sequences with the same CDR3. This chain connects TRBV9 to TRBJ2-1; D ambiguous. Germline V CDR1 and CDR2: SGDLS, YYNGEE. V was shortened by 0 bases and J by 6 bases, with 4 bases between the two germline ends. This CDR3 is 12 amino acids long. The CDR3 loop is CASSVVSNEQFF. CDR3 nucleotide sequence: TGTGCCAGCAGCGTAGTATCCAATGAGCAGTTCTTC.

V usage is TRBV2 and J usage is TRBJ2-1; the match to TRBD2 covers 7 bases. Germline V gene lookup returns CDR1 SNHLY and CDR2 FYNNEI. Trimming cost V 4 bases and J 1 base; bases outside gene matches: 7. CDR3 length equals 16 residues. This chain's CDR3 is CASSASGASSYNEQFF. The CDR3 nucleotides are TGTGCCAGCAGTGCGAGCGGGGCCTCATCCTACAATGAGCAGTTCTTC.

J is TRBJ2-2 and V is TRBV6-4; 11 bases agree with TRBD2. The CDR3 length is 15 residues. The V gene's germline CDR1 is MRHNA and CDR2 SNTAGT. J lost 5 bases, V lost 6 bases, and 5 bases had no gene match. CDR3 DNA sequence: TGTGCCAGCAGCGAACGGACTAGCGGGACCGGGGAGCTGTTTTTT. This translates into CASSERTSGTGELFF.

V is TRBV7-9 and J is TRBJ2-3; D is undetermined. V lost 1 base, J lost 4 bases, and 6 bases lay in between. The CDR3 is 13 residues long. Germline V lookup: CDR1 SEHNR, CDR2 FQNEAQ (reference sequence). CDR3 in amino acids: CASSLVPADTQYF. The CDR3 DNA follows: TGTGCCAGCAGCTTAGTTCCGGCAGATACGCAGTATTTT.

This sequence joins TRBV2 and TRBJ2-7; 11 bases map to TRBD2. The germline gives CDR1 SNHLY, CDR2 FYNNEI. Trimming at V came to 6 bases and at J to 3 bases, leaving 7 bases not matched to a gene. This CDR3 region has 15 residues. This CDR3 is CASSPTSGSHYEQYF. In nucleotides, the CDR3 is TGTGCCAGCAGCCCCACTAGCGGGAGTCACTACGAGCAGTACTTC.

This clone was recorded a few times. The chain couples TRBV30 to TRBJ2-2, with D uncertain. The germline CDR1 and CDR2 sequences are GTSNPN and SVGIG (reference sequence). This CDR3 comprises 14 residues. Deletions cut 5 bases from V and 1 base from J, with 11 bases between. The CDR3 bases are TGTGCCTGGGACCAGACAAGGAACACCGGGGAGCTGTTTTTT. The encoded protein is CAWDQTRNTGELFF. Combining the CDR3 with reference TRBV30 and TRBJ2-2 gives the whole variable domain SQTIHQWPATLVQPVGSPLSLECTVEGTSNPNLYWYRQAAGRGLQLLFYSVGIGQISSEVPQNLSASRPQDRQFILSSKKLLLSDSGFYLCAWDQTRNTGELFFGEGSRLTVL.

V usage is TRBV7-9 and J usage is TRBJ2-3; D gene uncertain. The CDR3 extends over 13 amino acids. CDR1 is SEHNR and CDR2 is FQNEAQ in the germline V gene (reference sequence). V was trimmed by 4 bases and J by 0 bases, leaving 5 bases between them. The CDR3 here is CASSWPSTDTQYF. In nucleotides, the CDR3 is TGTGCCAGCAGCTGGCCGAGCACAGATACGCAGTATTTT.

The chain couples TRBV18 to TRBJ2-7, with 8 bases matching TRBD1. The CDR3 consists of 14 residues. From germline, CDR1 is KGHSH and CDR2 LQKENI. The V and J ends lost 4 bases and 6 bases, in that order; junction bases with no gene match: 8. CDR3 bases: TGTGCCAGCTCACGGGGGACAGGAGGTAGCGAGCAGTACTTC. Protein: CASSRGTGGSEQYF.

The chain links TRBV19 to TRBJ1-5, with D uncertain. This CDR3 is 12 amino acids long. Germline loops: CDR1 LNHDA, CDR2 SQIVND (reference sequence). Trimming removed 3 bases at V and 6 bases at J, with 6 bases between. CDR3 protein: CASSIGVQPQHF. The CDR3 DNA reads as TGTGCCAGTAGTATTGGAGTTCAGCCCCAGCATTTT.

The V and J genes are TRBV15 and TRBJ2-7; 8 bases align to TRBD2. Trimming cost V 0 bases and J 3 bases; bases outside gene matches: 4. Germline CDR1 reads LNHNV; CDR2 reads YYDKDF (reference sequence). This CDR3 is built from 15 residues. The CDR3 nucleotides read TGTGCCACCAGCAGAGATTTGGGGACTAGCTACGAGCAGTACTTC. It yields the protein CATSRDLGTSYEQYF.

V is TRBV19 and J is TRBJ2-1; 10 nucleotides match TRBD2. This CDR3 has 17 residues. J lost 9 bases, V lost 3 bases, and 14 bases had no gene match. The germline gives CDR1 LNHDA, CDR2 SQIVND (reference sequence). In nucleotides, the CDR3 is TGTGCCAGTAGTATTTATCTCCTAGCGGGAGAGTTTGGTGAGCAGTTCTTC. This sequence encodes CASSIYLLAGEFGEQFF.

There are a few counts of this clone. The chain couples TRBV19 to TRBJ2-5, with 9 positions matching TRBD2. The germline V gene has CDR1 LNHDA and CDR2 SQIVND (reference sequence). The CDR3 runs 15 residues. V lost 3 bases to trimming and J lost 1 base; unmatched junction nucleotides: 3. The CDR3 protein is CASSILAGPQETQYF. The CDR3 bases are TGTGCCAGTAGTATCCTAGCGGGGCCCCAAGAGACCCAGTACTTC. Complete variable domain (other parts from reference TRBV19 and TRBJ2-5): DGGITQSPKYLFRKEGQNVTLSCEQNLNHDAMYWYRQDPGQGLRLIYYSQIVNDFQKGDIAEGYSVSREKKESFPLTVTSAQKNPTAFYLCASSILAGPQETQYFGPGTRLLVL.

The chain carries TRBV7-2 and TRBJ2-5; no clear D. The germline V gene has CDR1 SGHTA and CDR2 FQGNSA. Deletions cut 2 bases from V and 2 bases from J, with 6 bases between. This CDR3 contains 13 residues. CDR3 coding DNA: TGTGCCAGCAGCTTATCCCCTCAAGAGACCCAGTACTTC. Protein: CASSLSPQETQYF.

V gene TRBV27 combines with J gene TRBJ1-4; D possibly corresponds to TRBD1 (6 bases). The CDR3 runs to 18 residues. V lost 9 bases and J 0 bases, leaving 23 bases between the germline ends. Germline V gene sequence: CDR1 MNHEY, CDR2 SMNVEV (reference sequence). CDR3: CARYRNRVTVSTNEKLFF. CDR3 sequence (DNA): TGTGCCAGATACAGGAACAGGGTTACGGTTTCAACTAATGAAAAACTGTTTTTT.